Shown below are 32 T cell receptor beta chains from a single sample sequenced in a study of T-cell reconstitution after alpha-beta-depleted transplantation in children. As it was prepared, the TCRbeta library received unique molecular identifiers. TCRdb recomputed calls from the PCR reads with MiXCR, one row per CDR3 protein. The repertoire holds approximately 640,000 distinct CDR3 sequences, with roughly 17% as singletons. Material: PBMCs from the stem cell graft donor, obtained from the stem cell graft. These TCRs come from a human donor who donated a stem cell graft to a child with acute myeloid leukemia.

In this sample, this clonotype turned up a few times. The genes are TRBV15 and TRBJ2-3; TRBD1 aligns across 8 bases. The CDR3 is made up of 14 amino acids. J lost 2 bases, V lost 6 bases, and 4 bases had no gene match. Germline CDR1 is LNHNV and CDR2 is YYDKDF (reference sequence). The CDR3 loop is CATRKDRATDTQYF. The CDR3 region has the DNA TGTGCCACCAGGAAGGACAGGGCCACAGATACGCAGTATTTT. The full variable domain, its missing parts supplied by reference TRBV15 and TRBJ2-3, is DAMVIQNPRYQVTQFGKPVTLSCSQTLNHNVMYWYQQKSSQAPKLLFHYYDKDFNNEADTPDNFQSRRPNTSFCFLDIRSPGLGDTAMYLCATRKDRATDTQYFGPGTRLTVL.

The J gene is TRBJ2-7, the V gene TRBV7-2; maybe TRBD1 (6 bases). Per germline, CDR1 SGHTA and CDR2 FQGNSA. Trimming took 4 bases from V and 4 from J, leaving 11 bases between them. The CDR3 contains 13 residues. This CDR3 reads CASSWGTGYEQYF. The CDR3 region has the DNA TGTGCCAGCAGCTGGGGAACAGGGTACGAGCAGTACTTC.

The chain carries TRBV10-3 and TRBJ2-2, with D possibly being TRBD2 (6 bases). The CDR3 is 14 amino acids. Trimming stripped 4 bases from V and 4 bases from J, with 10 bases between. From germline, CDR1 is ENHRY and CDR2 SYGVKD. The CDR3 sequence is CAISGGTRTGELFF. CDR3 bases: TGTGCCATCAGTGGAGGGACTCGCACCGGGGAGCTGTTTTTT.

This clonotype was counted a few times. The chain uses TRBV7-9 and TRBJ2-7, with TRBD1 matching 7 bases. This CDR3 contains 12 residues. Germline-derived CDR1 and CDR2 are SEHNR and FQNEAQ (reference sequence). J lost 6 bases, V lost 5 bases, and 4 bases had no gene match. In DNA, the CDR3 is TGTGCCAGCAGCGCACAGGGGCTCGAGCAGTACGTC. Encoded protein: CASSAQGLEQYV.

The chain has TRBV5-1 and TRBJ2-1; D ambiguous. V was shortened by 0 bases and J by 11 bases, with 6 bases between the two germline ends. Per germline, CDR1 SGHRS and CDR2 YFSETQ. There are 11 residues in the CDR3. The CDR3 protein is CASSLVDQQFF. The DNA for the CDR3 is TGCGCCAGCAGCTTGGTAGATCAGCAGTTCTTC.

This clonotype has at least ten counts. The chain couples TRBV7-2 to TRBJ2-7, with a possible D match to TRBD2 (5 bases). Trimming cost V 2 bases and J 2 bases, with 10 bases left between them. This CDR3 region has 14 residues. Germline loops: CDR1 SGHTA, CDR2 FQGNSA. In nucleotides, the CDR3 is TGTGCCAGCAGCTTACCGCGGGCAACCTACGAGCAGTACTTC. Protein sequence: CASSLPRATYEQYF.

This clonotype was counted only a few times. This sequence joins TRBV20-1 and TRBJ2-6, with D possibly TRBD2 on 5 matching bases. Germline CDR1 reads DFQATT; CDR2 reads SNEGSKA (reference sequence). V lost 0 bases to trimming and J lost 0 bases, with 12 bases between them. CDR3 size: 17 residues. Here the CDR3 reads CSAREWTSRSGANVLTF. The CDR3 coding sequence is TGCAGTGCTAGAGAATGGACTTCCCGCTCTGGGGCCAACGTCCTGACTTTC.

The V call is TRBV7-2, the J call TRBJ1-2; 8 bases fit TRBD1. Germline CDR1 SGHTA, CDR2 FQGNSA. The V segment lost 8 bases and the J segment 2 bases; nucleotides outside the gene matches: 10. The CDR3 consists of 15 residues. The CDR3 nucleotides read TGTGCCAGCGGTTCCACCGGGACAGGCAACTATGGCTACACCTTC. This gives the protein CASGSTGTGNYGYTF.

This clonotype was counted only a few times. This chain links TRBV9 with TRBJ2-1; 8 nucleotides agree with TRBD1. Germline-derived CDR1 and CDR2 are SGDLS and YYNGEE. J was trimmed by 8 bases and V by 4 bases; bases with no gene match: 11. There are 15 residues in the CDR3. This chain's CDR3 is CASSFTGTGRDEQFF. The DNA for the CDR3 is TGTGCCAGCAGCTTTACCGGGACAGGCAGGGATGAGCAGTTCTTC.

Turning to this clonotype: Germline and junction disagree at one end, which may indicate a read error. The chain recombines TRBV20-1 with TRBJ2-3, with 7 nucleotides matching TRBD1. The CDR3 runs to 13 residues. The germline V gene has CDR1 DFQATT and CDR2 SNEGSKA (reference sequence). DNA of the CDR3: TGCAGTACTAGGCAGGGGGGCACAGATACGCAGTATTTT. It is translated as CSTRQGGTDTQYF.

This clonotype was recorded many times. This chain connects TRBV4-2 to TRBJ2-1, with D unclear. The germline gives CDR1 LGHNA, CDR2 YNFKEQ. V was clipped by 0 bases and J by 15 bases, with 12 bases between them. The CDR3 consists of 12 residues. The CDR3 sequence is CASSQDLRSLFF. For the CDR3, the DNA is TGTGCCAGCAGCCAAGATCTCAGGTCGTTGTTCTTC.

This clonotype was seen a handful of times. J is TRBJ2-5 and V is TRBV7-2, with TRBD2 as a possible D gene (6 bases). The CDR3 contains 17 residues. V shed 1 base and J shed 3 bases, with 18 bases lying between them. Germline CDR1 SGHTA, CDR2 FQGNSA. CDR3 in amino acids: CASSLGFVAGGEETQYF. The CDR3 bases are TGTGCCAGCAGCTTAGGTTTTGTGGCAGGAGGGGAAGAGACCCAGTACTTC.

This clonotype appeared a few times. The chain uses TRBV7-9 and TRBJ2-5, with TRBD2 identical over 14 bases. There are 15 residues in the CDR3. V lost 4 bases and J lost 7; bases outside the gene matches: 5. Germline lookup yields CDR1 SEHNR and CDR2 FQNEAQ (reference sequence). The CDR3 reads CASSWGLAGVGTQYF. The CDR3 DNA sequence: TGTGCCAGCAGCTGGGGACTAGCGGGGGTAGGGACCCAGTACTTC.

This sequence joins TRBV20-1 and TRBJ1-1, with D uncertain. V was shortened by 6 bases and J by 0 bases, with 11 bases between the two germline ends. The CDR3 has 13 residues. The germline V gene has CDR1 DFQATT and CDR2 SNEGSKA (reference sequence). This CDR3 reads CSAADGLNTEAFF. The CDR3 nucleotides are TGCAGTGCCGCGGACGGATTGAACACTGAAGCTTTCTTT.

This clonotype was found many times. The chain recombines TRBV20-1 with TRBJ1-2; weak D call: TRBD1 (5 bases). The CDR3 sequence is 15 residues long. Per the germline V gene, CDR1 is DFQATT and CDR2 is SNEGSKA (reference sequence). V gave up 0 bases and J gave up 5 bases, with 16 bases separating them. The CDR3 coding sequence is TGCAGTGCTAGAGATTCGGCGACAGTCAAGTATGGCTACACCTTC. Its protein is CSARDSATVKYGYTF.

This clonotype was seen many times. J is TRBJ1-5 and V is TRBV20-1; 7 bases fit TRBD1. Germline V gene data show CDR1 as DFQATT and CDR2 as SNEGSKA (reference sequence). The CDR3 sequence is 15 residues long. The V segment lost 6 bases and the J segment 3 bases; nucleotides outside the gene matches: 11. The CDR3, as DNA: TGCAGTGCCCGGGGGGGGACAGTCCACAATCAGCCCCAGCATTTT. Translated: CSARGGTVHNQPQHF.

This chain uses TRBV20-1 with TRBJ2-5; 8 bases are shared with TRBD1. The germline gives CDR1 DFQATT, CDR2 SNEGSKA (reference sequence). This CDR3 has 14 amino acids. Losses at the gene ends were 3 bases for V and 0 bases for J; bases not matched to a gene: 3. The CDR3 reads CSASGDRNQETQYF. As DNA, the CDR3 is TGCAGTGCTAGTGGGGACAGGAACCAAGAGACCCAGTACTTC.

The chain combines TRBV15 with TRBJ2-5; D is unclear. V was trimmed by 2 bases and J by 4 bases, leaving 5 bases between them. The germline gives CDR1 LNHNV, CDR2 YYDKDF (reference sequence). The CDR3 has 12 residues. The CDR3 protein is CATSRPPETQYF. CDR3 bases: TGTGCCACCAGCAGACCCCCAGAGACCCAGTACTTC.

The chain joins TRBV4-1 to TRBJ1-5; possible D gene TRBD1, 5 bases. The CDR3 consists of 18 residues. Germline V gene sequence: CDR1 MGHRA, CDR2 YSYEKL. V dropped 0 bases and J dropped 4 bases, with 19 bases sitting between them. The CDR3 nucleotides are TGCGCCAGCAGCCAAGATCCGCAGGGTGATCGGCCAAATCAGCCCCAGCATTTT. This sequence encodes CASSQDPQGDRPNQPQHF.

V gene TRBV7-2 combines with J gene TRBJ2-1; D perhaps matches TRBD2 (5 bases). The CDR3 length is 16 residues. Trimming pared 5 bases from V and 8 bases from J, leaving 22 bases between. From germline, CDR1 is SGHTA and CDR2 FQGNSA. CDR3 nucleotide sequence: TGTGCCAGCAGCGTGAGTGATGAGTCGCGGGTTGATGAGCAGTTCTTC. It codes for CASSVSDESRVDEQFF. Together with reference TRBV7-2 and TRBJ2-1, the CDR3 gives the full variable domain: GAGVSQSPSNKVTEKGKDVELRCDPISGHTALYWYRQSLGQGLEFLIYFQGNSAPDKSGLPSDRFSAERTGGSVSTLTIQRTQQEDSAVYLCASSVSDESRVDEQFFGPGTRLTVL.

This clonotype was picked up many times. In DNA, the CDR3 is TGTGCCAGCAGCATGGGGACCGCGAACACTGAAGCTTTCTTT. This sequence encodes CASSMGTANTEAFF. The genes are TRBV12-3 or TRBV12-4 and TRBJ1-1; the D gene is possibly TRBD1 (5 bases). This CDR3 is 14 amino acids long. With 6 bases removed from V and 1 base from J, the gap between germline ends came to 12 bases.

The chain has TRBV12-3 or TRBV12-4 and TRBJ1-1; unclear D gene. The CDR3 has 13 amino acids. V was shortened by 6 bases and J by 5 bases, with 13 bases between the two germline ends. The CDR3 DNA follows: TGTGCCAGCAGCACCTCTGAAGGGACTGAAGCTTTCTTT. Translation gives CASSTSEGTEAFF.

The J gene is TRBJ2-7, the V gene TRBV5-6, with TRBD2 as a possible D gene (5 bases). The germline V and J ends were trimmed by 4 bases and 2 bases, with 13 bases remaining between them. This CDR3 is built from 14 residues. Germline assignment: CDR1 SGHDT and CDR2 YYEEEE. CDR3 in DNA: TGTGCCAGCAGCCGGGATGATGGGGCCTACGAGCAGTACGTC. Protein sequence: CASSRDDGAYEQYV.

This clonotype was counted many times. The chain carries TRBV20-1 and TRBJ1-2; tentative D call: TRBD1 (6 bases). Trimming left V 0 bases short and J 1 base short, with 12 bases between. Germline V gene data show CDR1 as DFQATT and CDR2 as SNEGSKA (reference sequence). This CDR3 region has 15 residues. The CDR3 bases are TGCAGTGCTAGAGATAGGGGGACACTTAACTATGGCTACACCTTC. This encodes CSARDRGTLNYGYTF.

In its sample, this clonotype was seen many times. The chain employs TRBV20-1 and TRBJ2-7; the D call may be TRBD1 or TRBD2 (5 bases each). Germline assignment: CDR1 DFQATT and CDR2 SNEGSKA (reference sequence). Trimming pared 2 bases from V and 5 bases from J, leaving 19 bases between. The CDR3 extends over 15 amino acids. CDR3 nucleotide sequence: TGCAGTGCTAGATTCCCGACCGCAGGGACCCACGAGCAGTACTTC. Translating gives CSARFPTAGTHEQYF.

This clonotype appeared a few times. The chain links TRBV5-1 to TRBJ1-1, with D possibly TRBD1 on 5 matching bases. CDR1 is SGHRS, CDR2 YFSETQ, per germline. The CDR3 extends over 14 amino acids. The V end was cut by 1 base, the J end by 3 bases, with 10 bases between. CDR3 amino acids: CASSLSSRDTEAFF. The CDR3 region has the DNA TGCGCCAGCAGCTTGTCCTCCAGGGACACTGAAGCTTTCTTT.

This clonotype was counted many times. The rearrangement links TRBV20-1 to TRBJ1-4; D might be TRBD1 (5 bases). V was cut by 0 bases and J by 3 bases, with 14 bases left in between. The length of the CDR3 is 16 residues. Germline V gives CDR1 DFQATT, CDR2 SNEGSKA (reference sequence). The CDR3 protein is CSARELGTDPNEKLFF. The CDR3 bases are TGCAGTGCTAGAGAACTTGGGACGGATCCTAATGAAAAACTGTTTTTT.

This clonotype was seen many times. This chain connects TRBV12-3 or TRBV12-4 to TRBJ1-6; D is ambiguous. Trimming left V 6 bases short and J 7 bases short, with 10 bases between. This CDR3 has 13 amino acids. Here the CDR3 DNA reads TGTGCCAGCAGACCAAACGGAAATTCACCCCTCCACTTT. Translated: CASRPNGNSPLHF.

Many counts were recorded for this clonotype. The chain links TRBV10-3 to TRBJ1-3, with 7 bases identical to TRBD1. The CDR3 loop spans 14 amino acids. Looked up from germline, CDR1 is ENHRY and CDR2 is SYGVKD. Trimming removed 3 bases from V and 5 bases from J; junction bases left unmatched: 4. DNA of the CDR3: TGTGCCATCAGTGAAGAGACAGGGAGAAACACCATATATTTT. Its translation is CAISEETGRNTIYF.

This clonotype was seen a few times. V and J are TRBV20-1 and TRBJ2-1; D may be TRBD2 (5 bases). Trimming took 6 bases from V and 10 from J, leaving 19 bases between them. CDR3 length equals 13 residues. The germline CDR1 and CDR2 sequences are DFQATT and SNEGSKA (reference sequence). As DNA, the CDR3 is TGCAGTGCCCCTCGGGGTGGGGTGAGGGAGCAGTTCTTC. This codes for CSAPRGGVREQFF.

This clonotype occurred a few times. The chain recombines TRBV4-2 with TRBJ1-6, with 7 bases aligning to TRBD1. The germline gives CDR1 LGHNA, CDR2 YNFKEQ. Unmatched junction bases numbered 9, after V lost 1 base and J lost 9 bases. This CDR3 comprises 16 residues. The CDR3 sequence: CASSQGKDRRSSPLHF. The CDR3 coding sequence is TGTGCCAGCAGCCAAGGCAAGGACAGGAGATCTTCACCCCTCCACTTT.

The CDR3 reads CASSGGTANTGELFF. CDR3 DNA sequence: TGTGCCAGCAGCGGTGGGACAGCTAACACCGGGGAGCTGTTTTTT. This chain links TRBV7-2 with TRBJ2-2, with 7 bases fitting TRBD1. CDR1 and CDR2 (germline): SGHTA, FQGNSA. V shed 5 bases, J shed 2 bases, and the junction held 5 bases outside the gene matches. The CDR3 extends over 15 amino acids.